These T cell receptor beta chains were read from a single sample in a study of shared clonotypes between healthy human individuals. Data came from immunoSEQ multiplex PCR; TCRdb stores just in-frame clones and leaves some out. The repertoire holds about 460,000 clones, approximately 77% seen once, with 12% in the top ten. Sequencing was carried out using PBMCs. The receptors derive from a middle-aged woman in good health. Some clones in this sample may be carry-over from other donors' samples. Each CDR3 is given with its conserved first and last residue. The D gene is left open where the match is weak. Where a row states a size, it is once, few, many or the class of an expanded clone; other rows omit it.

>TRBJ2-1|TRBD2|NA|TRBV28
CASSQRKRDLSYNEQFF
TGTGCCAGCAGTCAACGAAAGCGGGACTTATCCTACAATGAGCAGTTCTTC
>TRBJ2-1|NA|NA|TRBV28
CASSLWGAPQFF
TGTGCCAGCAGTTTATGGGGGGCGCCCCAGTTCTTC
>TRBJ1-1|NA|NA|TRBV2
CASSRRLQNTEAFF
TGTGCCAGCAGTAGACGACTGCAAAACACTGAAGCTTTCTTT
>TRBJ2-7|NA|NA|TRBV6-5
CASSPGWDEQYF
TGTGCCAGCAGTCCAGGGTGGGACGAGCAGTACTTC
>TRBJ1-1|NA|NA|TRBV6-5
CASRPTGFNTEAFF
TGTGCCAGCAGGCCAACAGGGTTTAACACTGAAGCTTTCTTT
>TRBJ2-2|TRBD1|NA|TRBV6-1
CASGKTGLTGELFF
TGTGCCAGCGGAAAGACAGGGTTGACCGGGGAGCTGTTTTTT
>TRBJ1-5|NA|NA|TRBV28
CASSLIGSDQPQHF
TGTGCCAGCAGTTTAATTGGGAGCGATCAGCCCCAGCATTTT
>TRBJ2-3|NA|NA|TRBV6-4
CASSGQGTDTQYF
TGTGCCAGCAGTGGGCAGGGCACAGATACGCAGTATTTT
>TRBJ1-5|NA|once|TRBV11-2
CASSWTADQPQHF
TGTGCCAGCAGCTGGACAGCGGATCAGCCCCAGCATTTT
>TRBJ2-5|NA|NA|TRBV29-1
CSSREMETQYF
TGCAGCTCTAGGGAAATGGAGACCCAGTACTTC
>TRBJ2-2|TRBD2|NA|TRBV19
CASSPRSGSGGELFF
TGTGCCAGTAGTCCCCGGAGCGGGAGCGGCGGGGAGCTGTTTTTT
>TRBJ2-3|TRBD1|NA|TRBV7-9
CASSSGQGTDTQYF
TGTGCCAGCAGCTCCGGACAGGGCACAGATACGCAGTATTTT
>TRBJ2-1|NA|NA|TRBV27
CASSNGGGSYNEQFF
TGTGCCAGCAGTAACGGAGGGGGCTCCTACAATGAGCAGTTCTTC
>TRBJ1-2|TRBD1|NA|TRBV5-1
CASSPGQGYYGYTF
TGCGCCAGCAGCCCAGGACAGGGCTACTATGGCTACACCTTC
>TRBJ1-4|NA|NA|TRBV4-3
CASSQDIQEKLFF
TGCGCCAGCAGCCAAGACATTCAGGAAAAACTGTTTTTT
>TRBJ2-1|NA|NA|TRBV7-9
CASSLTSNEQFF
TGTGCCAGCAGCTTAACGAGCAATGAGCAGTTCTTC
>TRBJ2-1|NA|NA|TRBV13
CASSLTSVREVPYNEQFF
TGTGCCAGCAGCTTAACGAGCGTAAGGGAAGTACCCTACAATGAGCAGTTCTTC
>TRBJ1-1|NA|NA|TRBV15
CATSRSTGINTEAFF
TGTGCCACCAGCAGAAGTACAGGGATAAACACTGAAGCTTTCTTT
>TRBJ2-7|TRBD2|NA|TRBV19
CASSIPGLAGAEQYF
TGTGCCAGTAGTATCCCGGGACTAGCGGGAGCCGAGCAGTACTTC
>TRBJ1-4|NA|few|TRBV7-2
CASSLGGGAEKLFF
TGTGCCAGCAGCTTAGGGGGTGGGGCTGAAAAACTGTTTTTT
>TRBJ2-7|TRBD1|NA|TRBV30
CAYRDRGVYEQYF
TGTGCCTACCGGGACAGGGGGGTCTACGAGCAGTACTTC
>TRBJ2-7|NA|many|TRBV5-1
CASSLDGFSYEQYF
TGCGCCAGCAGCTTGGACGGGTTCTCCTACGAGCAGTACTTC
>TRBJ2-7|NA|few|TRBV28
CASSLRRGTYEQYF
TGTGCCAGCAGTTTGCGGAGGGGGACCTACGAGCAGTACTTC
>TRBJ2-5|NA|NA|TRBV19
CASSMRLDAETQYF
TGTGCCAGTAGTATGCGATTAGACGCAGAGACCCAGTACTTC
>TRBJ2-2|TRBD2|NA|TRBV4-1
CASSQGLAGAGELFF
TGCGCCAGCAGCCAAGGGCTAGCGGGAGCCGGGGAGCTGTTTTTT
>TRBJ2-7|NA|NA|TRBV7-2
CASSPRGYGSYEQYF
TGTGCCAGCAGCCCCCGGGGGTATGGATCCTACGAGCAGTACTTC
>TRBJ1-1|NA|NA|TRBV7-9
CASSLSRGGNTEAFF
TGTGCCAGCAGCTTATCCAGGGGAGGGAACACTGAAGCTTTCTTT
>TRBJ1-4|NA|NA|TRBV28
CASSLSGLGVGNEKLFF
TGTGCCAGCAGTTTATCCGGTTTGGGGGTCGGTAATGAAAAACTGTTTTTT
>TRBJ2-4|TRBD1|few|TRBV2
CASSGGQDTAQYF
TGTGCCAGCAGTGGTGGACAGGACACGGCTCAGTACTTC
>TRBJ2-5|TRBD1|few|TRBV11-2
CASSTPTGGRETQYF
TGTGCCAGCAGCACACCGACAGGGGGCAGGGAGACCCAGTACTTC
>TRBJ1-5|NA|NA|TRBV7-6
CASSPDGRGNQPQHF
TGTGCCAGCAGCCCCGACGGGCGGGGCAATCAGCCCCAGCATTTT
>TRBJ1-3|NA|NA|TRBV5-1
CASSLPRDPGNTIYF
TGCGCCAGCAGTCTACCCCGGGACCCTGGAAACACCATATATTTT
>TRBJ2-3|NA|NA|TRBV7-6
CASSSGPDGDTQYF
TGTGCCAGCAGCTCGGGGCCCGATGGGGATACGCAGTATTTT
>TRBJ2-1|TRBD1|few|TRBV18
CASSPSGQGAYNEQFF
TGTGCCAGCTCACCCTCGGGACAGGGCGCCTACAATGAGCAGTTCTTC